Presented here are 12 T cell receptor beta chains from one specimen sequenced in a study of control samples from healthy donors and cancer patients (dated by TCRdb to the early 2020s). To prepare the library, the immunoSEQ multiplex PCR assay was applied. TCRdb stores this immuneACCESS table with in-frame sequences only. Part of the clones is absent; in the studies checked, under half of the shortfall reflects unresolved V genes, and no reason is known for the rest. This sample gives about 160,000 clones in total; roughly 94% of them show up just once. Around 8.5% of the sample is held by the ten biggest clonotypes. Input material: blood. The receptors come from a woman between 40 and 55 years old in good health.

The chain joins TRBV30 to TRBJ2-7, with D perhaps matching TRBD1 (5 bases). This CDR3 comprises 11 residues. CDR1 GTSNPN and CDR2 SVGIG come from the germline V gene (reference sequence). V lost 5 bases, J lost 3 bases, and 8 bases lay in between. The CDR3, as DNA: TGTGCCTGGGGACAAGACTACGAGCAGTACTTC. This sequence encodes CAWGQDYEQYF. The full variable domain, completed using reference TRBV30 and TRBJ2-7, is SQTIHQWPATLVQPVGSPLSLECTVEGTSNPNLYWYRQAAGRGLQLLFYSVGIGQISSEVPQNLSASRPQDRQFILSSKKLLLSDSGFYLCAWGQDYEQYFGPGTRLTVT.

The rearrangement links TRBV5-1 to TRBJ2-6; weak D call: TRBD1 (5 bases). This CDR3 comprises 17 residues. V was clipped by 0 bases and J by 0 bases, with 10 bases between them. Germline CDR1 is SGHRS and CDR2 is YFSETQ. The CDR3 coding sequence is TGCGCCAGCAGCTTGGGACAGTACCTCTCTGGGGCCAACGTCCTGACTTTC. Its protein is CASSLGQYLSGANVLTF.

V is TRBV10-3 and J is TRBJ1-5; the D gene is possibly TRBD1 (5 bases). This CDR3 has 13 amino acids. Trimming took 4 bases from V and 6 from J, leaving 10 bases between them. In germline, CDR1 is ENHRY, CDR2 SYGVKD. DNA for the CDR3: TGTGCCATCAGTGGCAGGGATCGTCAGCCCCAGCATTTT. It specifies CAISGRDRQPQHF.

This clone was counted once. V usage is TRBV19 and J usage is TRBJ1-1; the D is unclear. The CDR3 spans 14 residues. Germline loops: CDR1 LNHDA, CDR2 SQIVND (reference sequence). V dropped 3 bases and J dropped 5 bases, with 13 bases sitting between them. CDR3 DNA: TGTGCCAGTAGTATTGGTGGACTTGGGACTGAAGCTTTCTTT. Its protein is CASSIGGLGTEAFF.

The chain couples TRBV7-9 to TRBJ1-3; the D gene is possibly TRBD1 (6 bases). The CDR3 is 17 residues long. V gave up 4 bases and J gave up 0 bases, with 16 bases separating them. The germline V gene encodes CDR1 SEHNR and CDR2 FQNEAQ (reference sequence). CDR3 region: CASSSKGQSTSGNTIYF. The CDR3 nucleotides are TGTGCCAGCAGCTCAAAAGGACAGTCCACCTCTGGAAACACCATATATTTT.

The chain carries TRBV19 and TRBJ1-2; D gene unclear. The CDR3 covers 12 residues. V lost 6 bases, J lost 4 bases, and 9 bases lay in between. Per germline, CDR1 LNHDA and CDR2 SQIVND (reference sequence). CDR3 sequence reads: CASSSHGYGYTF. In DNA, the CDR3 is TGTGCCAGTAGCAGTCATGGCTATGGCTACACCTTC.

The chain carries TRBV2 and TRBJ1-2; a weak D match, TRBD1 (5 bases). The CDR3 covers 18 residues. Germline V lookup: CDR1 SNHLY, CDR2 FYNNEI. The ends were cut back, 7 bases at V and 0 bases at J, with 24 bases in the middle. The CDR3 DNA reads TGTGCCAGCACGACACTCGACATTCGGGGACGACCTAACTATGGCTACACCTTC. It encodes CASTTLDIRGRPNYGYTF.

This rearrangement joins TRBV18 to TRBJ1-1, with D possibly matching TRBD1 (6 bases). Between the trimmed V and J ends, which lost 6 bases and 1 base, there was a span of 15 bases. The CDR3 is 15 residues long. Germline lookup yields CDR1 KGHSH and CDR2 LQKENI. This chain's CDR3 is CASSATGPPNTEAFF. CDR3 DNA sequence: TGTGCCAGCTCGGCTACAGGGCCCCCGAACACTGAAGCTTTCTTT.

The chain employs TRBV6-5 and TRBJ1-2, with 7 bases aligning to TRBD1. The V segment lost 6 bases and the J segment 3 bases; nucleotides outside the gene matches: 7. CDR1 and CDR2 (germline): MNHEY, SVGAGI. The CDR3 spans 14 residues. The CDR3 sequence is CASSPTGSYYGYTF. The CDR3 coding sequence is TGTGCCAGCAGCCCGACAGGGTCCTACTATGGCTACACCTTC.

The chain employs TRBV12-5 and TRBJ1-2, with a possible D match to TRBD1 (5 bases). The length of the CDR3 is 17 residues. Trimming took off 3 bases at V and 4 bases at J, with 21 bases between the two ends. CDR1 and CDR2 (germline): LGHNT, FRNRAP. CDR3 nucleotides: TGTGCTAGTGGTTTCTCATTTACTAGCGGGGGACCCTATGGCTACACCTTC. This translates into CASGFSFTSGGPYGYTF.

V is TRBV27 and J is TRBJ1-2, with unresolved D. The V end lost 4 bases, the J end lost 7 bases, and 16 bases lay between the germline ends. The germline V gene has CDR1 MNHEY and CDR2 SMNVEV (reference sequence). This CDR3 region has 14 residues. DNA of the CDR3: TGTGCCAGCAGTTCCCGGAGAGGTCTGAGTGGCTACACCTTC. This codes for CASSSRRGLSGYTF.

This rearrangement joins TRBV7-2 to TRBJ2-1; 7 nucleotides match TRBD2. The CDR3 is 14 amino acids. V shed 3 bases and J 9 bases; nucleotides not matched to a gene: 8. Germline CDR1 and CDR2: SGHTA and FQGNSA. The CDR3 region has the DNA TGTGCCAGCAGCTTTCTTAGCGGGCGGGGTGAGCAGTTCTTC. Translating it yields CASSFLSGRGEQFF.